This is a list of T cell receptor beta chains from one sample in a study of cytomegalovirus exposure and HLA in healthy donors. Some clones are missing from TCRdb's copy, which holds only in-frame ones; the method was immunoSEQ multiplex PCR. This listing includes around 110,000 clones. Sequencing was performed on PBMCs. These receptors were collected from a man aged 35 to 55 in good health and CMV-seropositive. Each CDR3 is given with its conserved first and last residue. D genes are given only for firm matches.

J gene | V gene | D gene | CDR3 protein | CDR3 DNA
TRBJ2-4 | TRBV28 | - | CASSLIGYAKNIQYF | TGTGCCAGCAGTTTAATCGGGTATGCCAAAAACATTCAGTACTTC
TRBJ2-1 | TRBV5-1 | - | CASSTEGVSYNEQFF | TGCGCCAGCAGCACCGAGGGAGTTTCCTACAATGAGCAGTTCTTC
TRBJ2-2 | TRBV4-1 | TRBD1 | CASSRHRDRNTGELFF | TGCGCCAGCAGCCGCCACCGGGACAGGAACACCGGGGAGCTGTTTTTT
TRBJ1-5 | TRBV5-1 | TRBD1 | CASSLGDRGNQPQHF | TGCGCCAGCAGCTTGGGGGACAGGGGCAATCAGCCCCAGCATTTT
TRBJ2-7 | TRBV27 | - | CASSPRLQRPQEDEQYF | TGTGCCAGCAGTCCACGACTACAGAGGCCCCAGGAGGACGAGCAGTACTTC
TRBJ2-7 | TRBV10-3 | - | CAISEPGSYEQYF | TGTGCCATCAGTGAACCAGGCTCCTACGAGCAGTACTTC
TRBJ1-1 | TRBV5-1 | TRBD1 | CASSTGTGGGTEAFF | TGCGCCAGCAGCACGGGGACAGGGGGAGGCACTGAAGCTTTCTTT
TRBJ2-3 | TRBV19 | - | CASSIGQPTDTQYF | TGTGCCAGTAGTATAGGACAGCCCACAGATACGCAGTATTTT
TRBJ2-7 | TRBV27 | TRBD2 | CASSSGTPGGYEQYF | TGTGCCAGCAGTTCCGGGACGCCCGGGGGGTACGAGCAGTACTTC
TRBJ1-1 | TRBV9 | - | CASSVGEGGLNTEAFF | TGTGCCAGCAGCGTAGGGGAGGGGGGGTTAAACACTGAAGCTTTCTTT
TRBJ2-7 | TRBV6-9 | - | CASSYSPGAYEQYF | TGTGCCAGCAGTTATTCTCCGGGAGCCTACGAGCAGTACTTC
TRBJ2-3 | TRBV6-4 | - | CASSDNSGTDTQYF | TGTGCCAGCAGTGACAACTCGGGCACAGATACGCAGTATTTT
TRBJ2-1 | TRBV19 | TRBD2 | CASSILPGGNNEQFF | TGTGCCAGTAGTATACTCCCCGGGGGGAACAATGAGCAGTTCTTC
TRBJ2-3 | TRBV5-8 | TRBD1 | CASSPGQLTDTQYF | TGTGCCAGCAGCCCGGGACAGCTCACAGATACGCAGTATTTT
TRBJ2-2 | TRBV29-1 | TRBD1 | CSARQGFEAGELFF | TGCAGCGCCCGACAGGGCTTTGAGGCCGGGGAGCTGTTTTTT
TRBJ2-7 | TRBV7-2 | - | CASSRGSSYEQYF | TGTGCCAGCAGCCGCGGTAGCTCCTACGAGCAGTACTTC
TRBJ2-4 | TRBV29-1 | TRBD2 | CSVAGGSNIQYF | TGCAGCGTTGCGGGAGGGTCGAACATTCAGTACTTC
TRBJ2-7 | TRBV7-2 | TRBD2 | CASRIAGGYEQYF | TGTGCCAGCAGAATAGCGGGAGGGTACGAGCAGTACTTC
TRBJ2-3 | TRBV29-1 | TRBD2 | CSVGTSGRVADTQYF | TGCAGCGTTGGGACTAGCGGGAGGGTAGCAGATACGCAGTATTTT
TRBJ2-3 | TRBV9 | TRBD2 | CASSVSSGSGTDTQYF | TGTGCCAGCAGCGTTTCTAGCGGGAGTGGCACAGATACGCAGTATTTT
TRBJ2-1 | TRBV9 | - | CASSVDFSYNEQFF | TGTGCCAGCAGCGTAGACTTCTCCTACAATGAGCAGTTCTTC
TRBJ2-1 | TRBV7-2 | - | CASSPRVGAEQFF | TGTGCCAGCAGCCCCAGGGTTGGAGCTGAGCAGTTCTTC
TRBJ2-5 | TRBV27 | - | CASSLGGAVGIETQYF | TGTGCCAGCAGTTTAGGGGGGGCAGTCGGTATAGAGACCCAGTACTTC
TRBJ2-3 | TRBV18 | - | CASSPPRRTDTQYF | TGTGCCAGCTCACCACCGAGGCGCACAGATACGCAGTATTTT
TRBJ2-7 | TRBV5-1 | - | CASSLEGKSSYEQYF | TGCGCCAGCAGCTTGGAGGGGAAGAGCTCCTACGAGCAGTACTTC
TRBJ2-2 | TRBV7-2 | TRBD2 | CASSSPPLAGGRGGELFF | TGTGCCAGCAGCTCCCCTCCGCTAGCGGGAGGGCGGGGCGGGGAGCTGTTTTTT
TRBJ2-7 | TRBV5-4 | - | CASSLGVDEQYF | TGTGCCAGCAGCTTGGGTGTCGACGAGCAGTACTTC